This passage covers 16 T cell receptor beta chains from one sample sequenced in a study of CXCR3-negative and CXCR3-positive naive CD8 T cells. The TRB libraries of cDNA were built by UMI-labeled 5' RACE. TCRdb reworked the 5' RACE reads into one entry per CDR3 protein, no DNA. The sample has roughly 45,000 distinct CDR3 sequences. Sequences were obtained from naive CXCR3- CD8+ T cells from blood. Noted subset: CD45RO-CCR7+CD27+CD95- naive CD8+ T cells lacking CXCR3 (TNR3-). The receptor set was obtained from a human donor in good health. Some clones in this sample may be carry-over from other donors' samples.

This chain joins TRBV29-1 and TRBJ2-7. The length of the CDR3 is 16 residues. Germline values: CDR1 SQVTM, CDR2 ANQGSEA. CDR3 protein: CSVEDSDLHTRYEQYF.

The chain uses TRBV12-3 or TRBV12-4 and TRBJ2-1. The CDR3 length is 12 residues. The CDR3: CASSLTGNEQFF.

This sequence joins TRBV7-2 and TRBJ2-1; lacking DNA, the TRBD2 call made by TCRdb goes unchecked. This CDR3 comprises 18 residues. CDR1 is SGHTA and CDR2 is FQGNSA in the germline V gene. The CDR3 sequence is CASSFAGGRLATSNEQFF.

CDR3: CASSYLSSVETQYF. The chain is built from TRBV27 and TRBJ2-5; TCRdb designates TRBD1, a call that cannot be tested without DNA. This CDR3 is built from 14 residues. Germline CDR1 and CDR2: MNHEY and SMNVEV (reference sequence).

This rearrangement joins TRBV7-2 to TRBJ2-1. The CDR3 sequence is 16 residues long. CDR1 is SGHTA, CDR2 FQGNSA, per germline. The CDR3 loop is CASSISGSSSYNEQFF.

The V and J genes are TRBV29-1 and TRBJ2-7. Looked up from germline, CDR1 is SQVTM and CDR2 is ANQGSEA. This CDR3 spans 13 amino acids. CDR3 loop: CSVVGGTSAEQYF.

CDR3 protein: CASSYSDDTGELFF. This chain joins TRBV6-6 and TRBJ2-2. CDR3 size: 14 residues. The V gene's germline CDR1 is MNHNY and CDR2 SVGAGI (reference sequence).

V gene TRBV6-2 or TRBV6-3 combines with J gene TRBJ2-7. This CDR3 comprises 12 residues. Germline V gives CDR1 MNHEY, CDR2 SVGEGT. CDR3 region: CASIGSSYEQYF.

The chain uses TRBV28 and TRBJ2-2; TCRdb selects TRBD2, and the lack of DNA leaves this call unchecked. The CDR3 sequence is 17 residues long. Germline V gene sequence: CDR1 MDHEN, CDR2 SYDVKM. The CDR3 sequence: CASRGRLSGEAYGELFF.

The chain combines TRBV18 with TRBJ2-7; TCRdb's D call of TRBD1 is untestable without DNA. This CDR3 has 12 residues. Per germline, CDR1 KGHSH and CDR2 LQKENI. The CDR3 region is CASSKDRSEQYF.

The rearrangement links TRBV7-6 to TRBJ2-1. In germline, CDR1 is SGHVS, CDR2 FNYEAQ. CDR3 size: 12 residues. CDR3 sequence: CASTLSGDEQFF.

J is TRBJ2-2 and V is TRBV4-2; TCRdb designates TRBD2, a call that cannot be tested without DNA. The CDR3 is 16 amino acids. In germline, CDR1 is LGHNA, CDR2 YNFKEQ. The chain's CDR3 is CASSQPSGVNTGELFF.

The chain recombines TRBV12-3 or TRBV12-4 with TRBJ2-1; the TCRdb D gene call, TRBD2, has no DNA to confirm it. The CDR3 is 15 amino acids. CDR3 in amino acids: CASRYPGTSENEQFF.

The V call is TRBV4-3, the J call TRBJ1-1. Germline V gene sequence: CDR1 LGHNA, CDR2 YSLEER. The CDR3 covers 13 residues. This chain's CDR3 is CASSRRVNTEAFF.

V is TRBV15 and J is TRBJ2-1. This CDR3 spans 14 amino acids. CDR1 LNHNV and CDR2 YYDKDF come from the germline V gene (reference sequence). CDR3 sequence reads: CATSRGRRDNEQFF.

The rearrangement joins TRBV29-1 to TRBJ1-1. Germline assignment: CDR1 SQVTM and CDR2 ANQGSEA. The CDR3 consists of 13 residues. The CDR3 loop is CSVEEGIGTEAFF.